This T cell receptor beta chain was documented in a study of blood T cells in healthy people across ages. Study-level points and caveats: The recorded TCR beta diversity per million T cells decreased in a roughly linear manner with age.

The V gene lost 5 bases and the J gene lost 0 bases, with 14 bases spanning the gap. This CDR3 has 17 residues. CDR1 and CDR2 (germline): SGHTA, FQGNSA. This clonotype appeared a few times. Its target is not known. PCR was performed a second time for 7 to 11 cycles using a sample-barcoded 5' primer and a J-beta primer mix. Each cDNA molecule carried a tag from a template-switch adaptor that contained 12 random nucleotides. TCRdb re-called the 5' RACE reads through MiXCR, storing one row per CDR3 protein. This table has roughly 830,000 distinct CDR3 sequences, approximately 67% appearing once. Each sample used at least 7 million PBMCs.

The rearrangement uses TRBV7-2 and TRBJ2-6; the D is unclear. The sequence was collected from a man between 25 and 39 years old in good health. The specimen was blood. CDR3 bases: TGTGCCAGCAGCGCGCAGCACAGCTACTCTGGGGCCAACGTCCTGACTTTC. Translating it yields CASSAQHSYSGANVLTF.